These T cell receptor beta chains were read from a single sample in a study of Ad26.COV2.S vaccination and SARS-CoV-2 variants. Assay used: immunoSEQ multiplex PCR; TCRdb lists only in-frame clones, some missing. Of about 680,000 clones in the sample, 89% were seen once. This specimen was peripheral blood, taken in a trial of Ad26.COV2.S vaccine versus placebo. These receptor sequences come from a person aged 18-65 years who received the Ad26.COV2.S COVID-19 vaccine or a placebo. Each CDR3 is given with its conserved first and last residue. A D gene is named only where the DNA matches it firmly. Clone sizes are given selectively: once, few, many, or a class where the clone is expanded.

V gene	D gene	clone size	J gene	CDR3 protein	CDR3 DNA
TRBV5-1	TRBD1	-	TRBJ2-7	CASSSDRLYEQYF	TGCGCCAGCAGCTCGGACAGGTTATACGAGCAGTACTTC
TRBV18	-	few	TRBJ2-7	CASSPGHIYEQYF	TGTGCCAGCTCACCCGGACACATCTACGAGCAGTACTTC
TRBV7-9	TRBD1	-	TRBJ1-4	CASSLAGTGPGLNEKLFF	TGTGCCAGCAGCTTAGCAGGGACAGGTCCGGGACTAAATGAAAAACTGTTTTTT
TRBV4-2	-	once	TRBJ2-7	CASSQDYEQYF	TGTGCCAGCAGCCAAGACTACGAGCAGTACTTC
TRBV4-2	TRBD2	-	TRBJ2-3	CASSQMGGPTDTQYF	TGTGCCAGCAGCCAAATGGGAGGGCCGACAGATACGCAGTATTTT
TRBV11-2	-	-	TRBJ2-7	CASSRGTPYEQYF	TGTGCCAGCAGCCGCGGGACTCCCTACGAGCAGTACTTC
TRBV14	-	-	TRBJ2-2	CASSQGTSNTGELFF	TGTGCCAGCAGCCAGGGGACTTCGAACACCGGGGAGCTGTTTTTT
TRBV20-1	-	-	TRBJ2-7	CSASGAGLEMDEQYF	TGCAGTGCTAGTGGGGCAGGGTTGGAAATGGACGAGCAGTACTTC
TRBV30	-	-	TRBJ1-5	CAWSVHGGRQPQHF	TGTGCCTGGAGTGTACACGGGGGACGTCAGCCCCAGCATTTT
TRBV13	-	-	TRBJ1-2	CASSSYAGAPYGYTF	TGTGCCAGCAGCTCCTATGCGGGGGCACCCTATGGCTACACCTTC
TRBV19	-	-	TRBJ1-5	CASSIFWDNQPQHF	TGTGCCAGTAGTATATTCTGGGACAATCAGCCCCAGCATTTT